This TCR beta chain was captured in a study of tumor and adjacent non-tumor tissue in lung cancer. The wider study: Around 4 million productive TCRbeta reads were obtained per sample on average. The study, taken as a whole, reports: Tumor tissue had significantly higher TCR diversity than normal lung. In normal lung, the top 100 clones were significantly more dominant than in tumor.

Trimming left V 9 bases short and J 0 bases short, with 12 bases between. The CDR3 is 14 amino acids. CDR1 and CDR2 from the germline V gene are MNHEY and SVGAGI. RNA was extracted from bulk tissue without any cell sorting. The library came from three nested PCR rounds adapted from ARM-PCR protocols. TCRdb redid the calling of the multiplex PCR reads with MiXCR, one entry per CDR3 protein. The repertoire holds roughly 65,000 distinct CDR3 sequences, roughly 56% seen once, with over 20% in the top ten. Note on this clonotype: Its antigen is unidentified.

This TCR was recovered from a man between 50 and 59 years old with non-small cell lung cancer. The V call is TRBV6-5, the J call TRBJ2-1; D possibly corresponds to TRBD2 (5 bases). The sequenced material came from lung tumor tissue. The chain's CDR3 is CASYRESSYNEQFF. As DNA, the CDR3 is TGTGCCAGTTACCGGGAAAGCTCCTACAATGAGCAGTTCTTC.